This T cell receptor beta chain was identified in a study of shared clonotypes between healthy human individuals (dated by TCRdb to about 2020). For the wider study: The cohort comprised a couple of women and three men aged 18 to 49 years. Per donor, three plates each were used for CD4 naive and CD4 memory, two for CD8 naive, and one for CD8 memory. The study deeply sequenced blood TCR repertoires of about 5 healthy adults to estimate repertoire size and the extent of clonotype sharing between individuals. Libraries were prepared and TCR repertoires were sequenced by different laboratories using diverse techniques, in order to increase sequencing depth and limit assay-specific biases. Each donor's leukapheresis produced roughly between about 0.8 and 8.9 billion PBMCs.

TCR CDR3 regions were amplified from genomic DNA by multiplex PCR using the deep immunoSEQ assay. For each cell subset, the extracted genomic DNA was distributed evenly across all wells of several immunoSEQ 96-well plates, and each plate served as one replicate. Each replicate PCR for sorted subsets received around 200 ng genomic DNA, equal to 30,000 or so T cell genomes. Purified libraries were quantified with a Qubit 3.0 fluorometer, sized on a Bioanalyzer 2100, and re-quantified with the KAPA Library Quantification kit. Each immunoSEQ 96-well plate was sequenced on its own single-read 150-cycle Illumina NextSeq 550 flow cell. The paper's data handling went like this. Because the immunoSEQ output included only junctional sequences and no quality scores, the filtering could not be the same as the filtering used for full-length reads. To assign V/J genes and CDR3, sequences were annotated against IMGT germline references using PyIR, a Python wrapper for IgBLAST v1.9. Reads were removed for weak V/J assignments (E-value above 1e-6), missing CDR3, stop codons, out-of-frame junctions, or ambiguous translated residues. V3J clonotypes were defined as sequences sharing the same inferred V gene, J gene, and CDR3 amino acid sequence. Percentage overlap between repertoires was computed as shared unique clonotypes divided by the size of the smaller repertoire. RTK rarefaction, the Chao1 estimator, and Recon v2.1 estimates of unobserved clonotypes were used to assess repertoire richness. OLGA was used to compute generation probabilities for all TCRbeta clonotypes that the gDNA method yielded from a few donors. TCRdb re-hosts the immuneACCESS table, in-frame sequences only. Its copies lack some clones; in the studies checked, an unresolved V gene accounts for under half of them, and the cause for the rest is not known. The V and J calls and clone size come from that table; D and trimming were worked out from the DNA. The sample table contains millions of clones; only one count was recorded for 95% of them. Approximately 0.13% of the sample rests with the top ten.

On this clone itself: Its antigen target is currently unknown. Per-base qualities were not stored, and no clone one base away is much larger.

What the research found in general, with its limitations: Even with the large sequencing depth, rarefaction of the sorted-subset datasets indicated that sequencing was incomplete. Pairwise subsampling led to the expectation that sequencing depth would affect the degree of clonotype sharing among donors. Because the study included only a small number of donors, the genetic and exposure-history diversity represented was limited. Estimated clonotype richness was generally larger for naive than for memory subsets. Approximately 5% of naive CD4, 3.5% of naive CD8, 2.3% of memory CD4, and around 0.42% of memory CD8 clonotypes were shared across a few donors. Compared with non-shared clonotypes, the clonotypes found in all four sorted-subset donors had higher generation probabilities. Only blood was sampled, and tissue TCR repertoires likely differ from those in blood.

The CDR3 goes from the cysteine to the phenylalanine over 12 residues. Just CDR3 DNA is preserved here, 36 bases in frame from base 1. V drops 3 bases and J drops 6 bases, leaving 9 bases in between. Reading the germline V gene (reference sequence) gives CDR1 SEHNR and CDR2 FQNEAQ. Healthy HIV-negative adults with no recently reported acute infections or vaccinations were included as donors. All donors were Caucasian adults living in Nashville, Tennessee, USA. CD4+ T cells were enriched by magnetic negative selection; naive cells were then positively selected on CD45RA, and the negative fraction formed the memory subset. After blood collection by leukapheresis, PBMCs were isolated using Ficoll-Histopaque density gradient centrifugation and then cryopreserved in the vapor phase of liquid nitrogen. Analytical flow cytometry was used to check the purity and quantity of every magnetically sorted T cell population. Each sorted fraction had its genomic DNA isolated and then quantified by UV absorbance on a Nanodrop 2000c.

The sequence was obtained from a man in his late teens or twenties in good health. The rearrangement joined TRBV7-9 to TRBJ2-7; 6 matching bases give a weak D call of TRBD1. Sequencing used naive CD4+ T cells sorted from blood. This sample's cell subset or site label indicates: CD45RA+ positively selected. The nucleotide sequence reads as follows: TGTGCCAGCAGCTTTCTCAGGGGCGAGCAGTACTTC. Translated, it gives CASSFLRGEQYF.